This T cell receptor (beta chain) was retrieved from a study of shared clonotypes between healthy human individuals. General observations from the study: Blood alone was sampled, and tissue repertoires likely differ. Limited genetic and exposure-history diversity came from having few donors.

A note on this clone: As yet, its antigen is unknown. In the same sample, other DNA sequences code for this CDR3.

Losses at the gene ends were 1 base for V and 3 bases for J; bases not matched to a gene: 3. CDR3 length: 15 residues. CDR1 is SGHTA and CDR2 is FQGNSA in the germline V gene. Sorted subsets were amplified in replicate PCRs using around 0.2 ug DNA, tens of thousands of T cell genomes. Sequencing used immunoSEQ multiplex PCR; TCRdb keeps in-frame clones, though not all of them. The top ten clones hold 1.2% to 1.5% of a sample with 950,000 to 1,300,000 clones, roughly 80% of them seen once. The TCR sequence derives from a man in his late teens or twenties in good health. The genes are TRBV7-2 and TRBJ2-3, with 8 positions matching TRBD2. Source material: memory CD4+ T cells sorted from blood. Subset in this sample: CD45RA-negative fraction. CDR3 bases: TGTGCCAGCAGCTTAGTGTCTAGCGGGACAGATACGCAGTATTTT. Translating gives CASSLVSSGTDTQYF.